This T cell receptor beta chain was profiled in a study of long-term antiretroviral therapy in people with HIV. Survey-level immunoSEQ v3.0 assays were run. Per-sample TRB depth target: roughly 35,000-55,000 T-cell genomes. Assay used: immunoSEQ multiplex PCR; TCRdb lists only in-frame clones, some missing. The sample lists 25,000 to 30,000 clones; around 93% were seen once. Every donor had one or more pre-ART and two or more post-ART PBMC samples. Until DNA extraction, the samples held between about 0.9-11 million cryopreserved PBMC. Regarding this clone: Its target is not known.

Study-wide findings and caveats: Clonal populations expanded prior to ART predominated within the repertoire at all time points.

This sample comprised unsorted PBMCs, obtained about 7.2 years after starting antiretroviral therapy. This TCR was recovered from a man aged 50 to 60 with HIV.

For the CDR3, the DNA is TGCGCCAGCAGGGTGGGGGCCCGGGGAGCCTACGAGCAGTACTTC. Protein: CASRVGARGAYEQYF. The chain employs TRBV5-1 and TRBJ2-7; tentative D call: TRBD1 (6 bases). This CDR3 has 15 residues. Germline V CDR1 and CDR2: SGHRS, YFSETQ. Deletions cut 5 bases from V and 2 bases from J, with 17 bases between.